One and the same sample provided the 15 T cell receptor beta chains below, sequenced in a study of blood T cell repertoires in COVID-19 (dated by TCRdb to 2020 to 2021). The library was made by the immunoSEQ multiplex PCR assay. TCRdb stores this immuneACCESS table with in-frame sequences only. Part of the clones is absent; in the studies checked, under half of the shortfall reflects unresolved V genes, and no reason is known for the rest. This sample gives more than 200,000 clones in total; around 87% of them show up just once. Of the sample, approximately 7.3% falls within the top ten clones. Sequencing was carried out using PBMCs or T cells enriched from blood (not recorded which). These receptors originate from a man aged 25 to 40 in a cohort exposed to, infected with or recovered from COVID-19 (not recorded which).

The V gene is TRBV28, the J gene TRBJ2-1, with a possible D match to TRBD2 (5 bases). Trimming removed 10 bases at V and 2 bases at J, with 12 bases between. This CDR3 contains 13 residues. Germline V gene sequence: CDR1 MDHEN, CDR2 SYDVKM. The CDR3: CAIRGSAYNEQFF. DNA for the CDR3: TGTGCCATAAGAGGTAGCGCCTACAATGAGCAGTTCTTC.

The CDR3 loop is CASSANLWTGPNTEAFF. The CDR3 nucleotides are TGTGCCAGCAGCGCGAACCTATGGACTGGACCGAACACTGAAGCTTTCTTT. The gene calls are TRBV9 and TRBJ1-1; unclear D gene. Germline CDR1 reads SGDLS; CDR2 reads YYNGEE. There are 17 residues in the CDR3. V lost 3 bases and J 1 base, leaving 19 bases between the germline ends.

V usage is TRBV27 and J usage is TRBJ2-7, with TRBD2 matching over 7 bases. J gave up 7 bases and V 2 bases, and 8 bases lay outside the gene matches. CDR3 size: 14 residues. Germline V gene data show CDR1 as MNHEY and CDR2 as SMNVEV (reference sequence). The CDR3 region is CASSLIREAGEQYF. In DNA, the CDR3 is TGTGCCAGCAGTTTAATACGGGAGGCCGGGGAGCAGTACTTC.

This chain joins TRBV4-1 and TRBJ2-1, with TRBD2 matching 8 bases. Looked up from germline, CDR1 is MGHRA and CDR2 is YSYEKL. This CDR3 has 13 amino acids. The ends lost 1 base at V and 10 bases at J; junction bases unmatched: 3. CDR3 sequence reads: CASSQGLAGEQFF. CDR3 nucleotide sequence: TGCGCCAGCAGCCAAGGCTTAGCGGGGGAGCAGTTCTTC.

The chain couples TRBV6-5 to TRBJ2-7; TRBD1 agrees at 8 bases. This CDR3 contains 14 residues. The V gene's germline CDR1 is MNHEY and CDR2 SVGAGI. V was pared by 10 bases and J by 1 base, with 9 bases of the junction left unmatched. Here the CDR3 reads CATVERDRSYEQYF. For the CDR3, the DNA is TGTGCCACCGTGGAAAGGGACAGGTCCTACGAGCAGTACTTC.

This chain joins TRBV11-1 and TRBJ2-7, with TRBD2 matching over 10 bases. The CDR3 spans 16 residues. The germline CDR1 and CDR2 sequences are SGHAT and FQDESV (reference sequence). The V gene end was trimmed by 1 base and the J gene end by 3 bases; junction bases not matched to a gene: 6. CDR3 nucleotide sequence: TGTGCCAGCAGCTTAGAACTAGCGGGATTCATCTACGAGCAGTACTTC. Translated: CASSLELAGFIYEQYF.

In this sample, this clone turned up once. Other DNA sequences in the same sample also yield this CDR3. The J gene is TRBJ2-1, the V gene TRBV28, with TRBD2 matching 11 bases. V lost 5 bases, J lost 3 bases, and 3 bases stayed unmatched. Germline V gives CDR1 MDHEN, CDR2 SYDVKM. This CDR3 contains 15 residues. Written as DNA, the CDR3 is TGTGCCAGCAGTCGGGGGACTAGCGGCTACAATGAGCAGTTCTTC. This encodes CASSRGTSGYNEQFF.

The V call is TRBV5-1, the J call TRBJ2-2; no firm D call. Germline CDR1 and CDR2: SGHRS and YFSETQ. V lost 2 bases to trimming and J lost 7 bases, with 9 bases between them. The CDR3 sequence is 13 residues long. The CDR3 DNA reads as TGCGCCAGCAGCTTCTACGGTGACGGGGAGCTGTTTTTT. This translates into CASSFYGDGELFF. Looking up the rest from reference TRBV5-1 and TRBJ2-2 gives the full variable domain: KAGVTQTPRYLIKTRGQQVTLSCSPISGHRSVSWYQQTPGQGLQFLFEYFSETQRNKGNFPGRFSGRQFSNSRSEMNVSTLELGDSALYLCASSFYGDGELFFGEGSRLTVL.

The chain links TRBV7-6 to TRBJ2-2, with TRBD1 matching 9 bases. The CDR3 contains 15 residues. Unmatched junction bases numbered 7, after V lost 5 bases and J lost 6 bases. The V gene's germline CDR1 is SGHVS and CDR2 FNYEAQ. The CDR3: CASSRGQGGPGELFF. In DNA, the CDR3 is TGTGCCAGCAGCCGGGGACAGGGAGGGCCCGGGGAGCTGTTTTTT.

The chain carries TRBV19 and TRBJ1-1, with 7 bases aligning to TRBD1. The germline gives CDR1 LNHDA, CDR2 SQIVND (reference sequence). The CDR3 is 15 residues long. J lost 5 bases, V lost 6 bases, and 12 bases had no gene match. CDR3 nucleotide sequence: TGTGCCAGTAGCTCACTTATACAGGGGAGGACTGAAGCTTTCTTT. It specifies CASSSLIQGRTEAFF.

CDR3 coding DNA: TGTGCCATCAGTGAGTCGATCCCAGGCTCGAACACCGGGGAGCTGTTTTTT. Protein: CAISESIPGSNTGELFF. The gene calls are TRBV10-3 and TRBJ2-2; no firm D call. The CDR3 is 17 amino acids. Germline CDR1 ENHRY, CDR2 SYGVKD. Trimming removed 0 bases at V and 0 bases at J, with 11 bases between.

This clone was observed a handful of times. The chain combines TRBV28 with TRBJ2-1; 8 bases map to TRBD1. CDR3 length: 15 amino acids. The germline CDR1 and CDR2 sequences are MDHEN and SYDVKM. Trimming took 6 bases from V and 7 from J; bases not matched to a gene: 11. CDR3 residues: CASSYRGLFGNEQFF. CDR3 DNA: TGTGCCAGCAGCTACAGGGGGTTGTTTGGGAATGAGCAGTTCTTC. Looking up the rest from reference TRBV28 and TRBJ2-1 gives the full variable domain: DVKVTQSSRYLVKRTGEKVFLECVQDMDHENMFWYRQDPGLGLRLIYFSYDVKMKEKGDIPEGYSVSREKKERFSLILESASTNQTSMYLCASSYRGLFGNEQFFGPGTRLTVL.

This clone was detected only a few times. The V gene is TRBV15, the J gene TRBJ1-5, with no clear D. The germline V gene has CDR1 LNHNV and CDR2 YYDKDF (reference sequence). The germline V and J ends were trimmed by 4 bases and 3 bases, with 16 bases remaining between them. The CDR3 is 16 residues long. The CDR3 region has the DNA TGTGCCACCAGCACTGGAGGCGGACTGAACAATCAGCCCCAGCATTTT. It translates to CATSTGGGLNNQPQHF.

There are a few counts of this clone. The chain employs TRBV27 and TRBJ2-1; 10 positions match TRBD1. The CDR3 has 19 residues. Trimming cost V 3 bases and J 0 bases; bases outside gene matches: 11. The germline CDR1 and CDR2 sequences are MNHEY and SMNVEV (reference sequence). The CDR3 region has the DNA TGTGCCAGCAGTTTGACCGGGACAGGGGAGGGGCCCTCCTACAATGAGCAGTTCTTC. Amino acid sequence: CASSLTGTGEGPSYNEQFF.

The sample holds one count of this clone. The CDR3 is CASSLGVMNTEAFF. The CDR3 nucleotides read TGTGCCAGCAGCTTGGGTGTTATGAACACTGAAGCTTTCTTT. This rearrangement joins TRBV5-6 to TRBJ1-1; unclear D gene. CDR3 size: 14 residues. Germline CDR1 reads SGHDT; CDR2 reads YYEEEE. The V end lost 0 bases, the J end lost 0 bases, and 6 bases lay between the germline ends. The full variable domain, rest sourced from reference TRBV5-6 and TRBJ1-1, is DAGVTQSPTHLIKTRGQQVTLRCSPKSGHDTVSWYQQALGQGPQFIFQYYEEEERQRGNFPDRFSGHQFPNYSSELNVNALLLGDSALYLCASSLGVMNTEAFFGQGTRLTVV.